This T cell receptor (beta chain) was identified during a study of T cells in Graves' hyperthyroidism and ophthalmopathy. This CDR3 has 19 amino acids. The V and J ends lost 1 base and 0 bases respectively, with 19 bases between them. Germline-derived CDR1 and CDR2 are LGHDT and YNNKEL (reference sequence). Regarding this clonotype: No antigen is known for it.

Amplification targeted TCR beta CDR3 regions from RNA transcripts. An initial round of RT-PCR targeting the TCR CDR3 relied on the HTBI primer set. TCRdb reanalysed the multiplex PCR reads using MiXCR and keeps one entry per CDR3 protein. The data show a few hundred thousand distinct CDR3 sequences, with about half seen just once and roughly 20% held by the top ten. Findings and limits, study-wide: The model made its ophthalmopathy prediction, and onset followed a median about 6 months later. Expanded thyroid clonotypes (above 0.001) were mostly also found in blood.

J is TRBJ1-3 and V is TRBV3-1; D perhaps matches TRBD1 (6 bases). Material: peripheral blood or thyroid tissue (not recorded which). The TCR sequence derives from an adult woman with Graves' disease, either hyperthyroidism or ophthalmopathy (not recorded which). The CDR3 DNA sequence: TGTGCCAGCAGCCAAGGCCCCCCGCGGGGGCGATTCTCTGGAAACACCATATATTTT. Protein product: CASSQGPPRGRFSGNTIYF.